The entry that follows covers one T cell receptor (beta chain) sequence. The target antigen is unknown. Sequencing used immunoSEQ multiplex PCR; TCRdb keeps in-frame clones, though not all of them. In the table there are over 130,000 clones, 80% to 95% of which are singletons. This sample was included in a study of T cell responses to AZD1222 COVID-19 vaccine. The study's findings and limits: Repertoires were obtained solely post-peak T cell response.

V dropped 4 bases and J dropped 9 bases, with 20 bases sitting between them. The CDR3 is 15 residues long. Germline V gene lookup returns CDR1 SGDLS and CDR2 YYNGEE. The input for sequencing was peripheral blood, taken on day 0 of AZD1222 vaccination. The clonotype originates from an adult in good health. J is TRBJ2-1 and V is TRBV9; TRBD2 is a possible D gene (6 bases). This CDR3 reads CASSTGSGDDGEQFF. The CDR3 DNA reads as TGTGCCAGCAGCACCGGATCGGGGGACGACGGTGAGCAGTTCTTC. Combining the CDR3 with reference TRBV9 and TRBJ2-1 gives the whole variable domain DSGVTQTPKHLITATGQRVTLRCSPRSGDLSVYWYQQSLDQGLQFLIQYYNGEERAKGNILERFSAQQFPDLHSELNLSSLELGDSALYFCASSTGSGDDGEQFFGPGTRLTVL.